This passage covers 24 T cell receptor beta chains from one sample sequenced in a study of T-cell memory formation after mild COVID-19 (dated by TCRdb to 2020 to 2023). The protocol used for the library was 5' RACE. Sequencing was performed on an Illumina NovaSeq 6000. Using fastp trimming at Q25 and MiXCR clonotype assembly, TCRdb reanalyzed the public sequencing data and kept in-frame beta chains. CDR3 protein duplicates are merged, each entry listing the most common genes and DNA. Present in this sample are roughly 170,000 distinct CDR3 sequences, around a sixth of which were seen just once. About 4% of the sample comes from the top ten. The sequencing sample was made of PBMCs or a T cell subset sorted from them (not recorded which). These TCRs come from a man aged 18 to 35 who had mild COVID-19 (a few samples of this study predate the infection). The sample titles of this study are shuffled in the database, so cell type and time point are left out; the donor was told from shared clones.

V gene TRBV13 combines with J gene TRBJ1-1; 7 bases agree with TRBD1. This CDR3 is 14 amino acids long. Trimming took 3 bases from V and 5 from J; bases not matched to a gene: 6. Germline-derived CDR1 and CDR2 are PRHDT and FYEKMQ (reference sequence). This CDR3 reads CASSFRGVLTEAFF. In DNA form, the CDR3 reads TGTGCCAGCAGCTTCAGGGGGGTTTTAACTGAAGCTTTCTTT.

This clonotype was observed a few times. This chain uses TRBV27 with TRBJ2-3; D not certain. This CDR3 is built from 11 residues. The germline CDR1 and CDR2 sequences are MNHEY and SMNVEV (reference sequence). The germline V and J ends were trimmed by 6 bases and 2 bases, with 3 bases remaining between them. The CDR3 region has the DNA TGTGCCAGCAGAGTCACAGATACGCAGTATTTT. Protein: CASRVTDTQYF.

The chain has TRBV7-2 and TRBJ1-2; a weak D match, TRBD1 (6 bases). This CDR3 spans 14 amino acids. The germline V gene has CDR1 SGHTA and CDR2 FQGNSA. V was clipped by 4 bases and J by 6 bases, with 15 bases between them. As DNA, the CDR3 is TGTGCCAGCAGCTCTAGGACAGCCCTAGATGGCTACACCTTC. Its protein product is CASSSRTALDGYTF.

The chain uses TRBV5-1 and TRBJ2-1; D is perhaps TRBD2 (5 bases). V lost 4 bases, J lost 9 bases, and 23 bases lay in between. This CDR3 comprises 16 residues. The germline gives CDR1 SGHRS, CDR2 YFSETQ. CDR3: CASSTAWGMDSSEQFF. DNA for the CDR3: TGCGCCAGCAGCACCGCTTGGGGAATGGACTCTAGTGAGCAGTTCTTC.

The chain combines TRBV7-6 with TRBJ1-3, with D unresolved. Looked up from germline, CDR1 is SGHVS and CDR2 is FNYEAQ. CDR3 size: 14 residues. V gave up 5 bases and J gave up 0 bases, with 8 bases separating them. CDR3 in DNA: TGTGCCAGCAGCCCGCGCCCCTCTGGAAACACCATATATTTT. Translation: CASSPRPSGNTIYF.

This clonotype was seen a handful of times. The CDR3 here is CSVRGARSGELFF. The CDR3 coding sequence is TGCAGCGTTCGGGGGGCGCGGTCCGGGGAGCTGTTTTTT. The chain joins TRBV29-1 to TRBJ2-2; tentatively, D is TRBD2 (7 bases). Per germline, CDR1 SQVTM and CDR2 ANQGSEA. V dropped 5 bases and J dropped 6 bases, with 13 bases sitting between them. The CDR3 has 13 amino acids.

This clonotype was picked up many times. The chain joins TRBV5-5 to TRBJ1-3; D is unclear. Per germline, CDR1 SGHKS and CDR2 YYEKEE (reference sequence). The CDR3 has 14 amino acids. V lost 4 bases and J lost 4, with 12 bases in between. The CDR3 region is CASSPHLEGNTIYF. The CDR3 region has the DNA TGTGCCAGCAGCCCTCATCTCGAAGGAAACACCATATATTTT.

The J gene is TRBJ2-3, the V gene TRBV5-1; D remains unclear. Germline CDR1 SGHRS, CDR2 YFSETQ. V lost 5 bases and J lost 5, with 6 bases in between. The CDR3 has 11 residues. The CDR3 DNA reads as TGCGCCAGCAGAAACGTAGATACGCAGTATTTT. It codes for CASRNVDTQYF. The full variable domain, with the rest looked up from reference TRBV5-1 and TRBJ2-3, is KAGVTQTPRYLIKTRGQQVTLSCSPISGHRSVSWYQQTPGQGLQFLFEYFSETQRNKGNFPGRFSGRQFSNSRSEMNVSTLELGDSALYLCASRNVDTQYFGPGTRLTVL.

The chain links TRBV28 to TRBJ2-5; TRBD1 aligns across 7 bases. V shed 6 bases, J shed 2 bases, and the junction held 9 bases outside the gene matches. The CDR3 consists of 15 residues. The germline V gene encodes CDR1 MDHEN and CDR2 SYDVKM. The CDR3: CASSRLTGNQETQYF. DNA for the CDR3: TGTGCCAGCAGCCGACTGACAGGGAATCAAGAGACCCAGTACTTC. Full variable domain (rest looked up from reference TRBV28 and TRBJ2-5): DVKVTQSSRYLVKRTGEKVFLECVQDMDHENMFWYRQDPGLGLRLIYFSYDVKMKEKGDIPEGYSVSREKKERFSLILESASTNQTSMYLCASSRLTGNQETQYFGPGTRLLVL.

The sample holds a few counts of this clonotype. The chain carries TRBV12-3 or TRBV12-4 and TRBJ2-3; D perhaps matches TRBD2 (6 bases). Trimming cost V 5 bases and J 1 base, with 13 bases left between them. The CDR3 is 15 residues long. The CDR3 protein is CASSTLPSGTDTQYF. The CDR3 DNA follows: TGTGCCAGCAGTACCCTTCCTAGCGGCACAGATACGCAGTATTTT.

This clonotype was seen repeatedly, ten times or more. V gene TRBV2 combines with J gene TRBJ2-7; 8 positions match TRBD2. Trimming cost V 7 bases and J 5 bases; bases outside gene matches: 7. Germline V gene sequence: CDR1 SNHLY, CDR2 FYNNEI. CDR3 length equals 13 residues. The CDR3 coding sequence is TGTGCCAGCAAAGAGAGCGGGGGCAACGAGCAGTACTTC. This sequence encodes CASKESGGNEQYF.

In this sample, this clonotype turned up a few times. The V and J genes are TRBV6-5 and TRBJ1-2, with TRBD1 matching over 10 bases. Germline values: CDR1 MNHEY, CDR2 SVGAGI. The CDR3 length is 15 residues. The V and J ends lost 6 bases and 2 bases, in that order; junction bases with no gene match: 6. The CDR3 sequence is CASSMDRGGNYGYTF. The CDR3 DNA is TGTGCCAGCAGCATGGACAGGGGGGGAAACTATGGCTACACCTTC.

The chain uses TRBV4-2 and TRBJ2-2; tentative D call: TRBD2 (5 bases). The CDR3 runs 13 residues. CDR1 and CDR2 from the germline V gene are LGHNA and YNFKEQ. Trimming shortened V by 3 bases and J by 7 bases, and 9 bases separated the two germline ends. CDR3 in amino acids: CASSQVRGGELFF. The CDR3 nucleotides are TGTGCCAGCAGCCAGGTTCGGGGCGGGGAGCTGTTTTTT.

This clonotype was picked up a small number of times. The gene calls are TRBV7-3 and TRBJ2-3; the match to TRBD2 covers 15 bases. Per the germline V gene, CDR1 is SGHTA and CDR2 is FQGTGA. CDR3 length: 16 residues. Trimming removed 5 bases from V and 4 bases from J; junction bases left unmatched: 4. The CDR3 DNA reads TGTGCCAGCAGCCGCGGGACTAGCGGGGGGTCAGATACGCAGTATTTT. Protein product: CASSRGTSGGSDTQYF.

The genes are TRBV7-2 and TRBJ2-3, with D perhaps TRBD1 (5 bases). Germline CDR1 SGHTA, CDR2 FQGNSA. V shed 4 bases and J shed 4 bases, with 12 bases lying between them. This CDR3 spans 14 amino acids. The CDR3 here is CASSSPFRADTQYF. As DNA, the CDR3 is TGTGCCAGCAGCTCGCCGTTCAGGGCAGATACGCAGTATTTT. The variable domain in full, completed from reference TRBV7-2 and TRBJ2-3, reads GAGVSQSPSNKVTEKGKDVELRCDPISGHTALYWYRQSLGQGLEFLIYFQGNSAPDKSGLPSDRFSAERTGGSVSTLTIQRTQQEDSAVYLCASSSPFRADTQYFGPGTRLTVL.

V gene TRBV7-9 combines with J gene TRBJ2-2; the match to TRBD1 covers 7 bases. This CDR3 is 14 amino acids long. V lost 11 bases to trimming and J lost 5 bases; unmatched junction nucleotides: 11. In germline, CDR1 is SEHNR, CDR2 FQNEAQ (reference sequence). CDR3 nucleotides: TGTGCCCCAAGGGGGCTCCAAGGGACCGGGGAGCTGTTTTTT. It specifies CAPRGLQGTGELFF.

The gene calls are TRBV5-1 and TRBJ2-5; D is perhaps TRBD2 (6 bases). Looked up from germline, CDR1 is SGHRS and CDR2 is YFSETQ. V was pared by 5 bases and J by 5 bases, with 16 bases between. This CDR3 has 14 residues. DNA for the CDR3: TGCGCCAGCAGGAAGCAAACTAGCCTCGAGACCCAGTACTTC. Its translation: CASRKQTSLETQYF. The full variable domain, rest sourced from reference TRBV5-1 and TRBJ2-5, is KAGVTQTPRYLIKTRGQQVTLSCSPISGHRSVSWYQQTPGQGLQFLFEYFSETQRNKGNFPGRFSGRQFSNSRSEMNVSTLELGDSALYLCASRKQTSLETQYFGPGTRLLVL.

This clonotype was counted a few times. The rearrangement joins TRBV27 to TRBJ2-4; D may correspond to TRBD1 or TRBD2 (6 bases each). V dropped 7 bases and J dropped 0 bases, with 19 bases sitting between them. The germline gives CDR1 MNHEY, CDR2 SMNVEV (reference sequence). This CDR3 region has 17 residues. CDR3 protein: CASKGLQGGGAKNIQYF. CDR3 in DNA: TGTGCCAGCAAAGGACTACAGGGCGGTGGAGCCAAAAACATTCAGTACTTC.

The chain links TRBV7-9 to TRBJ2-3; possibly TRBD2 for D (6 bases). V was pared by 5 bases and J by 6 bases, with 18 bases between. The CDR3 is made up of 15 amino acids. Germline V gene data show CDR1 as SEHNR and CDR2 as FQNEAQ (reference sequence). The CDR3 DNA sequence: TGTGCCAGCAGCGGAGGGGACTCTCACGCGGATACGCAGTATTTT. The encoded protein is CASSGGDSHADTQYF. The whole variable domain, remainder taken from reference TRBV7-9 and TRBJ2-3, is DTGVSQNPRHKITKRGQNVTFRCDPISEHNRLYWYRQTLGQGPEFLTYFQNEAQLEKSRLLSDRFSAERPKGSFSTLEIQRTEQGDSAMYLCASSGGDSHADTQYFGPGTRLTVL.

This clonotype was detected only a few times. The chain joins TRBV5-1 to TRBJ2-1; D gene uncertain. Germline assignment: CDR1 SGHRS and CDR2 YFSETQ. The CDR3 is 14 amino acids. The ends were cut back, 2 bases at V and 4 bases at J, with 10 bases in the middle. CDR3 DNA sequence: TGCGCCAGCAGCTTCAACTATTTATACAATGAGCAGTTCTTC. Translation gives CASSFNYLYNEQFF.

The CDR3 protein is CASSQVQRVGTDTQYF. CDR3 nucleotides: TGCGCCAGCAGCCAAGTTCAAAGGGTCGGCACAGATACGCAGTATTTT. The J gene is TRBJ2-3, the V gene TRBV4-1; D unresolved. This CDR3 comprises 16 residues. Germline lookup yields CDR1 MGHRA and CDR2 YSYEKL. V was shortened by 1 base and J by 1 base, with 12 bases between the two germline ends.

This clonotype was detected only a few times. The rearrangement links TRBV4-3 to TRBJ2-7; the D gene is possibly TRBD2 (7 bases). This CDR3 contains 18 residues. The ends were cut back, 0 bases at V and 0 bases at J, with 18 bases in the middle. Looked up from germline, CDR1 is LGHNA and CDR2 is YSLEER. The DNA for the CDR3 is TGCGCCAGCAGCCAAGATCGAAGGCGGGGGCCCTTCTCCTACGAGCAGTACTTC. Its translation is CASSQDRRRGPFSYEQYF.

The chain couples TRBV7-9 to TRBJ2-7, with D perhaps matching TRBD2 (6 bases). Germline lookup yields CDR1 SEHNR and CDR2 FQNEAQ (reference sequence). The V end lost 2 bases, the J end lost 2 bases, and 7 bases lay between the germline ends. CDR3 size: 13 residues. This CDR3 is CASSLRETYEQYF. The DNA for the CDR3 is TGTGCCAGCAGCTTACGGGAGACCTACGAGCAGTACTTC.

V usage is TRBV28 and J usage is TRBJ1-2; no clear D. This CDR3 region has 12 residues. Germline CDR1 and CDR2: MDHEN and SYDVKM. V lost 3 bases, J lost 3 bases, and 5 bases lay in between. CDR3 bases: TGTGCCAGCAGTTTGATGGACTATGGCTACACCTTC. Translating gives CASSLMDYGYTF.